This T cell receptor (beta chain) derives from a study of cytomegalovirus exposure and HLA in healthy donors. Amplification used 60 Vbeta primers and 13 Jbeta primers. The table came from immunoSEQ multiplex PCR; TCRdb's copy has only in-frame clones and leaves some out. The top ten hold 2% to 3% of the sample, which has some 200,000 clones, 84% seen once. CDR1 LGHNA and CDR2 YSLEER come from the germline V gene. The CDR3 runs to 16 residues. With V trimmed by 6 bases and J by 6 bases, 16 bases remained unmatched. This chain connects TRBV4-3 to TRBJ2-7; TRBD2 matches at 8 bases. Sequencing was done on a sample of PBMCs. The receptor was derived from a woman between 45 and 65 years old in good health and CMV-seropositive. CDR3 sequence: CASSPGGGGPATEQYF. The CDR3 DNA reads TGCGCCAGCAGTCCCGGGGGGGGCGGGCCAGCTACCGAGCAGTACTTC.